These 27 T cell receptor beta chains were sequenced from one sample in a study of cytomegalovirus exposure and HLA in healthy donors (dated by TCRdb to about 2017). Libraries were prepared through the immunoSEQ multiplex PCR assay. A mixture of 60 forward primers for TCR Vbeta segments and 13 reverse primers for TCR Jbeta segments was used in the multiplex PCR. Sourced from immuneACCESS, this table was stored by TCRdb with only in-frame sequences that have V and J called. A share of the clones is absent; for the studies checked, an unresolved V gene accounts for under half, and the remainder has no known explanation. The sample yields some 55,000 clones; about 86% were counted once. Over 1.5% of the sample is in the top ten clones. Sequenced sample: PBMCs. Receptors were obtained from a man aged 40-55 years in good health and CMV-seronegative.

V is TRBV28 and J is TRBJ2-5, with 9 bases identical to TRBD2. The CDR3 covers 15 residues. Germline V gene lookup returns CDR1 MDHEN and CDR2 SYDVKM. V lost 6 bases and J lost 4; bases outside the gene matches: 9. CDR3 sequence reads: CASSSRGGVLETQYF. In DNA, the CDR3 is TGTGCCAGCAGCTCACGCGGGGGGGTGTTAGAGACCCAGTACTTC. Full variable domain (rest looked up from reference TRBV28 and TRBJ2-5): DVKVTQSSRYLVKRTGEKVFLECVQDMDHENMFWYRQDPGLGLRLIYFSYDVKMKEKGDIPEGYSVSREKKERFSLILESASTNQTSMYLCASSSRGGVLETQYFGPGTRLLVL.

CDR3 in amino acids: CAWSSSDRPNEKLFF. CDR3 nucleotide sequence: TGTGCCTGGAGTTCCTCGGACAGACCTAATGAAAAACTGTTTTTT. The V and J genes are TRBV30 and TRBJ1-4, with D possibly being TRBD1 (6 bases). CDR1 and CDR2 (germline): GTSNPN, SVGIG (reference sequence). The CDR3 totals 15 residues. The V gene lost 2 bases and the J gene lost 3 bases, with 13 bases spanning the gap.

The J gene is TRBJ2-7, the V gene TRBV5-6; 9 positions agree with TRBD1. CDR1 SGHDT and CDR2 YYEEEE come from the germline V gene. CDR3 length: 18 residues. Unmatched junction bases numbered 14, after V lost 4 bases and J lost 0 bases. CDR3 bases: TGTGCCAGCAGCCCTGTAGGGACAGGGCTAACAAACTCCTACGAGCAGTACTTC. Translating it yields CASSPVGTGLTNSYEQYF.

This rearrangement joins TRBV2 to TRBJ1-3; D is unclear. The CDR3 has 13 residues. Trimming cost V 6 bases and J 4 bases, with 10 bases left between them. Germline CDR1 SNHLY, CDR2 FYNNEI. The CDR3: CASRLGLGNTIYF. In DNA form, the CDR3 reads TGTGCCAGCAGGCTCGGGTTAGGAAACACCATATATTTT. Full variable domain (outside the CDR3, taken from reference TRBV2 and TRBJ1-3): EPEVTQTPSHQVTQMGQEVILRCVPISNHLYFYWYRQILGQKVEFLVSFYNNEISEKSEIFDDQFSVERPDGSNFTLKIRSTKLEDSAMYFCASRLGLGNTIYFGEGSWLTVV.

This CDR3 is CASRHVTGLSNQPQHF. The DNA for the CDR3 is TGTGCCAGTCGACACGTGACAGGGTTGAGCAATCAGCCCCAGCATTTT. V and J are TRBV19 and TRBJ1-5; 7 bases match TRBD1. The trim removed 8 bases at V and 1 base at J, leaving 11 bases unmatched. The CDR3 extends over 16 amino acids. The V gene's germline CDR1 is LNHDA and CDR2 SQIVND (reference sequence).

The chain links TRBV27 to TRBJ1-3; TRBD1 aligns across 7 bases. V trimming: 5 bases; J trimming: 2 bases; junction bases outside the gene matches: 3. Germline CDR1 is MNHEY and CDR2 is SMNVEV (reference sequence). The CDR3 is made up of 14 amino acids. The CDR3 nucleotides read TGTGCCAGCAGTCTCGGGACAGCTGGAAACACCATATATTTT. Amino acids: CASSLGTAGNTIYF.

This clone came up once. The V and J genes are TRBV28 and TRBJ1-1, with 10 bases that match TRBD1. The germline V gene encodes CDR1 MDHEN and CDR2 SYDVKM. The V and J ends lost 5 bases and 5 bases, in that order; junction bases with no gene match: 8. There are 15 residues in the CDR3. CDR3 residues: CASSPTTGGGTEAFF. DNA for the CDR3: TGTGCCAGCAGTCCTACGACAGGGGGCGGAACTGAAGCTTTCTTT.

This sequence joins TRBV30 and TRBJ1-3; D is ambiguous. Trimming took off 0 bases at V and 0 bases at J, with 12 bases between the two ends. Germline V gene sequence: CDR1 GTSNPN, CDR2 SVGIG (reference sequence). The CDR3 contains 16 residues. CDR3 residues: CAWSVSPPFSGNTIYF. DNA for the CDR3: TGTGCCTGGAGTGTATCCCCTCCTTTCTCTGGAAACACCATATATTTT.

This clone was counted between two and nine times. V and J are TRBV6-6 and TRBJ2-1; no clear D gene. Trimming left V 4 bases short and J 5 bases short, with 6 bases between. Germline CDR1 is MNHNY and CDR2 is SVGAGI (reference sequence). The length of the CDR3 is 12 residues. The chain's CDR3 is CASSSLNNEQFF. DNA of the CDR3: TGTGCCAGCAGTTCCTTAAACAATGAGCAGTTCTTC.

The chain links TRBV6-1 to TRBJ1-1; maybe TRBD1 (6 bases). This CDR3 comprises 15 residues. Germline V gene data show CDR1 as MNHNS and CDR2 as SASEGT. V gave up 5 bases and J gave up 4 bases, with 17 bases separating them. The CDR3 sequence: CASSLRQVWGTEAFF. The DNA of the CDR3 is TGTGCCAGCAGTTTAAGACAGGTCTGGGGCACTGAAGCTTTCTTT.

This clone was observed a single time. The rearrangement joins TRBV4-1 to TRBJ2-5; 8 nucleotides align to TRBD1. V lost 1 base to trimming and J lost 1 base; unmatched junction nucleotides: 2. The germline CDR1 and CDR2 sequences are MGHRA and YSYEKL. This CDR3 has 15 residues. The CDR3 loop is CASSQGTGLQETQYF. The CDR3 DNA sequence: TGCGCCAGCAGCCAAGGGACAGGGCTCCAAGAGACCCAGTACTTC.

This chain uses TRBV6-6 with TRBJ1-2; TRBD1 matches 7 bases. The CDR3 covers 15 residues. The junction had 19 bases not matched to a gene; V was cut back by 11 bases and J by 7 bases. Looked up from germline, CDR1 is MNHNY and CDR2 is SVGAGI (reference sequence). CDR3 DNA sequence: TGTGCCTGCCTCACTACGGGACAGACCCCTATTGGCTACACCTTC. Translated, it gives CACLTTGQTPIGYTF.

CDR3 sequence: CASSLAAGAGETQYF. Written as DNA, the CDR3 is TGCGCCAGCAGCTTGGCTGCGGGGGCGGGAGAGACCCAGTACTTC. The chain has TRBV5-1 and TRBJ2-5; maybe TRBD2 (7 bases). The CDR3 extends over 15 amino acids. Trimming left V 0 bases short and J 4 bases short, with 13 bases between. CDR1 is SGHRS and CDR2 is YFSETQ in the germline V gene.

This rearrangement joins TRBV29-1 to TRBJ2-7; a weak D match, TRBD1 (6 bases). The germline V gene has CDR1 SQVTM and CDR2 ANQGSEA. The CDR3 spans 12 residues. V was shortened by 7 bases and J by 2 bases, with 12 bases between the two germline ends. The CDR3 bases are TGCAGCGCCCTGGACAGTCCCTACGAGCAGTACTTC. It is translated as CSALDSPYEQYF.

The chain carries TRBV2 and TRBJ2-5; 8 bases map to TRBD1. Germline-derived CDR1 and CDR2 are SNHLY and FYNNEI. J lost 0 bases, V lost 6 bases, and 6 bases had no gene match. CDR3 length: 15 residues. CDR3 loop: CASRLDRAYQETQYF. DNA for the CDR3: TGTGCCAGCAGGTTGGACAGGGCTTACCAAGAGACCCAGTACTTC.

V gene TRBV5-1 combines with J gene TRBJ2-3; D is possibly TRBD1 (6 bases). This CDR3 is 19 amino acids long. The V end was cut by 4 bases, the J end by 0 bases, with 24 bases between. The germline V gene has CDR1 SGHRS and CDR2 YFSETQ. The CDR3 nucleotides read TGCGCCAGCAGCCCCGGTTTTGGGGGCAGGGCCACTAGCACAGATACGCAGTATTTT. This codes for CASSPGFGGRATSTDTQYF.

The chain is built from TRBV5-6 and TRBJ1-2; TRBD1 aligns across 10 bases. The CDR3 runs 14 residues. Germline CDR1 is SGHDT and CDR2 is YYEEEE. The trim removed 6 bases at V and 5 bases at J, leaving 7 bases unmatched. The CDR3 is CASTLTGQGYGYTF. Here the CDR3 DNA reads TGTGCCAGCACTTTAACGGGACAGGGGTATGGCTACACCTTC.

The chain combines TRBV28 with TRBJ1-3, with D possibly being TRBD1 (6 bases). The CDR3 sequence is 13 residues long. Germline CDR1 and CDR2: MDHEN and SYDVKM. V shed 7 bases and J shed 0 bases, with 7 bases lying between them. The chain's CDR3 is CASTGVSGNTIYF. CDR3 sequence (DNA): TGTGCCAGCACAGGGGTCTCTGGAAACACCATATATTTT.

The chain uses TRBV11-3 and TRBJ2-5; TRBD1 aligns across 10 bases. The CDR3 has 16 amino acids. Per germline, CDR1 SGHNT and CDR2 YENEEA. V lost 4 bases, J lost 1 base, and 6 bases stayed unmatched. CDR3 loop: CASSSRDRGRQETQYF. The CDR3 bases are TGTGCCAGCAGCTCCCGGGACAGGGGTCGCCAAGAGACCCAGTACTTC. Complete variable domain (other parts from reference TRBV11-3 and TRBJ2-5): EAGVVQSPRYKIIEKKQPVAFWCNPISGHNTLYWYLQNLGQGPELLIRYENEEAVDDSQLPKDRFSAERLKGVDSTLKIQPAELGDSAVYLCASSSRDRGRQETQYFGPGTRLLVL.

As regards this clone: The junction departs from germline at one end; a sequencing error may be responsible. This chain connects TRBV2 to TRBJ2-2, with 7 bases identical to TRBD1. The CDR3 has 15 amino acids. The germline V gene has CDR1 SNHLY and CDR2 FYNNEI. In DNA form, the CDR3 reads TGTGCCAGCAGCGAAGACAGGGTAAACACCGGGGAGCTGTTTTTT. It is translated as CASSEDRVNTGELFF. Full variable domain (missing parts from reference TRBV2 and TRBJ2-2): EPEVTQTPSHQVTQMGQEVILRCVPISNHLYFYWYRQILGQKVEFLVSFYNNEISEKSEIFDDQFSVERPDGSNFTLKIRSTKLEDSAMYFCASSEDRVNTGELFFGEGSRLTVL.

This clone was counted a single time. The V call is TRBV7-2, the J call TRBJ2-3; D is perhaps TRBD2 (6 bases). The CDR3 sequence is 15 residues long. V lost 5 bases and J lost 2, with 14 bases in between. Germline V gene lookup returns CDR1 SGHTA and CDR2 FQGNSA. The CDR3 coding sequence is TGTGCCAGCAGCCTAGGGACTCCGAACACAGATACGCAGTATTTT. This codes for CASSLGTPNTDTQYF.

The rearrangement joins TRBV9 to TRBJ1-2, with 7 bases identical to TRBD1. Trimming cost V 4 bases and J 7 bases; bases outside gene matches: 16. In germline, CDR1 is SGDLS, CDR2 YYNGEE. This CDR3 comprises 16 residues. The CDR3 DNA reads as TGTGCCAGCAGCTCTAGATGGAGGGGGCAGGTGGGTGGCTACACCTTC. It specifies CASSSRWRGQVGGYTF.

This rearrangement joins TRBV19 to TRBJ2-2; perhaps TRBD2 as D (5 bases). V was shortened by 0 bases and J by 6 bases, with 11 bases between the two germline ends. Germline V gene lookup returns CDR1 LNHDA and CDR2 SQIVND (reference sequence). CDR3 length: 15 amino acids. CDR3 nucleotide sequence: TGTGCCAGTAGTATAGAGGAGGTGGCCCCCGGGGAGCTGTTTTTT. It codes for CASSIEEVAPGELFF.

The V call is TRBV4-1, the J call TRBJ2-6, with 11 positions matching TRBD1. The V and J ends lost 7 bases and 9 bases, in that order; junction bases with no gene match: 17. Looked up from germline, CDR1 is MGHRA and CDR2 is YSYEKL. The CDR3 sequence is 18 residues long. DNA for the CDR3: TGCGCCAGCACCGGTGGCGGGACAGGGGGAGGTGGAGGCAACGTCCTGACTTTC. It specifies CASTGGGTGGGGGNVLTF.

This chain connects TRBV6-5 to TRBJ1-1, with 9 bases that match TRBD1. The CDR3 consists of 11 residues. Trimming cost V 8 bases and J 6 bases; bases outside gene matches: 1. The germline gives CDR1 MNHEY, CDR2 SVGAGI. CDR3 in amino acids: CASGQGSEAFF. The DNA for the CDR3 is TGTGCCAGCGGACAGGGGTCTGAAGCTTTCTTT.

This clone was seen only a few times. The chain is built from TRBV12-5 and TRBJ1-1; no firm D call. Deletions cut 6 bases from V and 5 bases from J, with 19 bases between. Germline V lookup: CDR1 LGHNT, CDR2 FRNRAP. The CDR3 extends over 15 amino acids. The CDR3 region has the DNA TGTGCTAGTGGACGGCCGGGTCTGGGAGGAACTGAAGCTTTCTTT. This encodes CASGRPGLGGTEAFF.

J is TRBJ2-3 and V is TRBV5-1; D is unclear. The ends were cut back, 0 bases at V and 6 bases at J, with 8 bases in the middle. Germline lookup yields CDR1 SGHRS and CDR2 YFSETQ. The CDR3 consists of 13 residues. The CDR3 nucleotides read TGCGCCAGCAGCTTGGACCGAGGCGATACGCAGTATTTT. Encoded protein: CASSLDRGDTQYF. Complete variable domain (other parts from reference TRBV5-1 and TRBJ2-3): KAGVTQTPRYLIKTRGQQVTLSCSPISGHRSVSWYQQTPGQGLQFLFEYFSETQRNKGNFPGRFSGRQFSNSRSEMNVSTLELGDSALYLCASSLDRGDTQYFGPGTRLTVL.